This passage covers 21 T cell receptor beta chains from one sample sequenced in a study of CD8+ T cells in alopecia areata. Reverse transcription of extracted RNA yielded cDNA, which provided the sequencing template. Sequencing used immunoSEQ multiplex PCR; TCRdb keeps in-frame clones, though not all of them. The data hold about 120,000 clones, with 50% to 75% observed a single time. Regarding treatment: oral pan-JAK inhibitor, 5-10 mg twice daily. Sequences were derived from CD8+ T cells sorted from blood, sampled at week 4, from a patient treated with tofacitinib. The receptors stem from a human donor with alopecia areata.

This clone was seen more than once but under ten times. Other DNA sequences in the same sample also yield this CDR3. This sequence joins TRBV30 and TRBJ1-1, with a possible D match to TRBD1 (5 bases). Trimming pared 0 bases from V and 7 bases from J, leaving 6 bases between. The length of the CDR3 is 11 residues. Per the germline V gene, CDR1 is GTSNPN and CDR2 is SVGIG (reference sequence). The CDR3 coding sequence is TGTGCCTGGAGTGTAGGGGATGAAGCTTTCTTT. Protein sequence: CAWSVGDEAFF.

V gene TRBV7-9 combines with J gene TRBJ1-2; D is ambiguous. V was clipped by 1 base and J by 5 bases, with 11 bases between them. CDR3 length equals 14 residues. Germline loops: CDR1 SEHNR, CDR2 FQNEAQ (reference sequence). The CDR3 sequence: CASSLVGSVYGYTF. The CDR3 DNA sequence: TGTGCCAGCAGCTTAGTTGGCAGTGTTTATGGCTACACCTTC.

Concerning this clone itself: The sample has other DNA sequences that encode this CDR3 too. The CDR3 is CASSSRDRSYEQYF. CDR3 coding DNA: TGTGCCAGCAGCTCCCGGGACAGGAGTTACGAGCAGTACTTC. The V call is TRBV7-9, the J call TRBJ2-7, with 8 bases matching TRBD1. V lost 4 bases, J lost 4 bases, and 6 bases stayed unmatched. The CDR3 consists of 14 residues. The germline V gene has CDR1 SEHNR and CDR2 FQNEAQ (reference sequence).

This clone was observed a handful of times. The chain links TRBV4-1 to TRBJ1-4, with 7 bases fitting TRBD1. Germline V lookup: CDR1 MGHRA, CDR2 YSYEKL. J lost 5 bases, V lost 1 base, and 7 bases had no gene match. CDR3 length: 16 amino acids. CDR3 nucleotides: TGCGCCAGCAGCCAAGGGAGGCAGGGGGGGAATGAAAAACTGTTTTTT. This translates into CASSQGRQGGNEKLFF.

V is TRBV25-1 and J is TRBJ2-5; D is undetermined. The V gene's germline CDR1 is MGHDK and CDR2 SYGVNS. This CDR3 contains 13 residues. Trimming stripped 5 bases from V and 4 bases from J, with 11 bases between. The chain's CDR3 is CASSFSPPETQYF. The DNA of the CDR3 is TGTGCCAGCAGTTTTTCTCCCCCAGAGACCCAGTACTTC. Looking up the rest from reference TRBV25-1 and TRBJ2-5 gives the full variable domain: EADIYQTPRYLVIGTGKKITLECSQTMGHDKMYWYQQDPGMELHLIHYSYGVNSTEKGDLSSESTVSRIRTEHFPLTLESARPSHTSQYLCASSFSPPETQYFGPGTRLLVL.

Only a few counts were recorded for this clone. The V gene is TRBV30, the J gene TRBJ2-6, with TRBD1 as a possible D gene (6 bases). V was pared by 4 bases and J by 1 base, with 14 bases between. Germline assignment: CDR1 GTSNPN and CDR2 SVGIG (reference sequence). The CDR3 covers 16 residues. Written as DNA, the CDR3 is TGTGCCTGGATAGGGGTGGGGGCGTCTGGGGCCAACGTCCTGACTTTC. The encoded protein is CAWIGVGASGANVLTF. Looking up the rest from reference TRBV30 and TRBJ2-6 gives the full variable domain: SQTIHQWPATLVQPVGSPLSLECTVEGTSNPNLYWYRQAAGRGLQLLFYSVGIGQISSEVPQNLSASRPQDRQFILSSKKLLLSDSGFYLCAWIGVGASGANVLTFGAGSRLTVL.

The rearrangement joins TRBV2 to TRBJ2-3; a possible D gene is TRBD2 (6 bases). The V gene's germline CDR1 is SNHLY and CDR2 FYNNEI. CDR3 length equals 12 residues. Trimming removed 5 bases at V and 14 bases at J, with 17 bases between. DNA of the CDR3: TGTGCCAGCAGTTCCCTTGTAGTCGGGGGGTATTTT. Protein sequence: CASSSLVVGGYF.

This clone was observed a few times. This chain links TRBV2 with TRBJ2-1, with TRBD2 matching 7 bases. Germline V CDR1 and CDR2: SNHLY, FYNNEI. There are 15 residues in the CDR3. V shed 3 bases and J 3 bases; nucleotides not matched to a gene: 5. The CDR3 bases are TGTGCCAGCAGTGAGAGGACTAGTCGCTACAATGAGCAGTTCTTC. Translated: CASSERTSRYNEQFF.

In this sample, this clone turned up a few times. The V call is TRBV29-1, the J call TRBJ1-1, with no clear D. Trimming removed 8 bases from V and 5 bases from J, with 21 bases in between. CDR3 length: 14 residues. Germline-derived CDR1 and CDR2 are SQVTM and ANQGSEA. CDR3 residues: CSTIRRQERTEAFF. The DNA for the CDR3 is TGCAGCACCATCAGGCGTCAGGAGAGGACTGAAGCTTTCTTT.

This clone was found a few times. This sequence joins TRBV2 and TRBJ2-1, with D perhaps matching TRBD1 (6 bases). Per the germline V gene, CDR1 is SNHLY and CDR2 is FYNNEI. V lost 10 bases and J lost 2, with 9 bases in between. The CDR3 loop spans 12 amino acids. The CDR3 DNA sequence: TGTGCCACCCGGACAGCCTACAATGAGCAGTTCTTC. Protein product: CATRTAYNEQFF.

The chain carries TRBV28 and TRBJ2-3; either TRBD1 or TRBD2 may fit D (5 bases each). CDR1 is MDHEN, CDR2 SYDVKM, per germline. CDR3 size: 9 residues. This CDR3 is CGGTDTQYF. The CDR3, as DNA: TGTGGGGGGACAGATACGCAGTATTTT.

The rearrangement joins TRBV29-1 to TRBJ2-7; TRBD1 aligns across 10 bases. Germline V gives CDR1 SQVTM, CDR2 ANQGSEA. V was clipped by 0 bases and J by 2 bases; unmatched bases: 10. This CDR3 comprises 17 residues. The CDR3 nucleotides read TGCAGCGTTGAAGATACTTCGGGACAGGGGCCTCCCTACGAGCAGTACTTC. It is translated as CSVEDTSGQGPPYEQYF.

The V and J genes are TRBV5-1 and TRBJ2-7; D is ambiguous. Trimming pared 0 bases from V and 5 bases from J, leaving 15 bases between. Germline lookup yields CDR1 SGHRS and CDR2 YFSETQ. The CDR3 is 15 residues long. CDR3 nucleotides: TGCGCCAGCAGCTTGGAAGGCCTTGAGGTCGACGAGCAGTACTTC. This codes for CASSLEGLEVDEQYF.

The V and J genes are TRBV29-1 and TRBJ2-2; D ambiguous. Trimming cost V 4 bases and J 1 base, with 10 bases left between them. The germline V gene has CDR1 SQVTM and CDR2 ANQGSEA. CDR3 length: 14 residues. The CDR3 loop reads CSVGVVGNTGELFF. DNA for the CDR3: TGCAGCGTTGGCGTGGTAGGGAACACCGGGGAGCTGTTTTTT.

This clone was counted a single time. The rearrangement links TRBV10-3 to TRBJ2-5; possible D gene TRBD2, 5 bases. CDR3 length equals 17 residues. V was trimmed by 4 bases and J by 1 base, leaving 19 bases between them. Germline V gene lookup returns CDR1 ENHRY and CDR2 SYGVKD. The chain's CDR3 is CAISGSKGALPQETQYF. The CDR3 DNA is TGTGCCATCAGTGGGTCGAAGGGAGCGCTACCCCAAGAGACCCAGTACTTC.

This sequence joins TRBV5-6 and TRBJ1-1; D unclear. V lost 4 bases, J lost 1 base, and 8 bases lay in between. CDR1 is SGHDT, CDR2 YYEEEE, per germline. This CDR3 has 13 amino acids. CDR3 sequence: CASSIAGNTEAFF. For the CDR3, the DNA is TGTGCCAGCAGCATCGCGGGGAACACTGAAGCTTTCTTT.

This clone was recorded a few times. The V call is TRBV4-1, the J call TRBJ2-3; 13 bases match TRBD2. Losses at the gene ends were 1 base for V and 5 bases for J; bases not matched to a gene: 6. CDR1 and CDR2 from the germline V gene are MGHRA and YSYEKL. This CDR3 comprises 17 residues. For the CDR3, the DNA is TGCGCCAGCAGCCAAGGAGGACTAGCGGGGGCCGGAGATACGCAGTATTTT. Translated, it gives CASSQGGLAGAGDTQYF.

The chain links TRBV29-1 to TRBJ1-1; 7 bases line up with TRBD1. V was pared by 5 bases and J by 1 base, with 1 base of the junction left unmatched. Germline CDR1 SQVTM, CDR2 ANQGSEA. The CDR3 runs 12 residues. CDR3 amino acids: CSVRTGNTEAFF. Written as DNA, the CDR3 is TGCAGCGTTAGGACAGGGAACACTGAAGCTTTCTTT.

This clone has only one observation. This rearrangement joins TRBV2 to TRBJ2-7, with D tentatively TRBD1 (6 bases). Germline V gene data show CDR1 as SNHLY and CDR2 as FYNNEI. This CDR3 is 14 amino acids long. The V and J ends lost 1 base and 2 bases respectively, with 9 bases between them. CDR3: CASSEGDKTYEQYF. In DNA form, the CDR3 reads TGTGCCAGCAGTGAAGGGGACAAAACCTACGAGCAGTACTTC.

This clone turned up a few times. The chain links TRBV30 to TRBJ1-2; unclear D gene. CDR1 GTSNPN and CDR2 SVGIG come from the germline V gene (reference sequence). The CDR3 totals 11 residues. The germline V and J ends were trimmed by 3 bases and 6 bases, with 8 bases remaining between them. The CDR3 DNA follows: TGTGCCTGGAGAGAAGGGAATGGCTACACCTTC. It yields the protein CAWREGNGYTF.

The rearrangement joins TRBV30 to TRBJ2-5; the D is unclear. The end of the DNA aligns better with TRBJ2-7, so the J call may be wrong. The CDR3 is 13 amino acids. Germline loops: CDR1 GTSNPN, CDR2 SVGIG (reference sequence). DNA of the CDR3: TGTGCCTGGAGTGGGTCGATGGGCTTCGAGCAGTACTTC. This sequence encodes CAWSGSMGFEQYF.